This T cell receptor beta chain was identified during a study of CD8 T cells in ankylosing spondylitis. Study-wide points: Ankylosing spondylitis blood appeared to carry a characteristic TCR beta motif of roughly 8 highly homologous variants. Disease-linked clones were reportedly significantly enriched in matched ankylosing spondylitis synovial fluid.

Trimming shortened V by 3 bases and J by 2 bases, and 9 bases separated the two germline ends. From germline, CDR1 is SGHRS and CDR2 YFSETQ. This CDR3 contains 14 residues. TCRdb recomputed calls from the 5' RACE reads with MiXCR, one row per CDR3 protein. The sample lists 150,000 to 200,000 distinct CDR3 sequences; around a third were seen once. To note about this clonotype: Its target is not known.

This chain connects TRBV5-1 to TRBJ2-1, with D possibly called TRBD1 or TRBD2 (5 bases each). The specimen sequenced was synovial fluid, either unsorted or a sorted T cell fraction (not recorded which). The receptor was isolated from a male donor with ankylosing spondylitis. The CDR3 sequence: CASSWGNTYNEQFF. In DNA, the CDR3 is TGCGCCAGCAGCTGGGGGAACACCTACAATGAGCAGTTCTTC.